This TCR beta chain was sequenced in a study of CD8+CD57+ T cells in acquired aplastic anemia. This clonotype has at least ten counts. CDR1 and CDR2 from the germline V gene are DFQATT and SNEGSKA (reference sequence). J was trimmed by 7 bases and V by 6 bases; bases with no gene match: 12. This CDR3 has 15 residues. TCR beta VDJ combinations and CDR3 sequences were profiled from genomic DNA. One entry per CDR3 protein, called by TCRdb with MiXCR from the reads. The repertoire holds some 130,000 distinct CDR3 sequences, with about half as singletons. Sequenced input: sorted CD4+, CD8+, or CD8+CD57+ T cells (not recorded which) from PBMCs. The chain couples TRBV20-1 to TRBJ2-1; 10 bases fit TRBD2. This clonotype was obtained from a human donor in good health, serving as a control. The CDR3 nucleotides are TGCAGTGCCAATCCAGCGGGGGGGCAGTATAATGAGCAGTTCTTC. This sequence encodes CSANPAGGQYNEQFF.